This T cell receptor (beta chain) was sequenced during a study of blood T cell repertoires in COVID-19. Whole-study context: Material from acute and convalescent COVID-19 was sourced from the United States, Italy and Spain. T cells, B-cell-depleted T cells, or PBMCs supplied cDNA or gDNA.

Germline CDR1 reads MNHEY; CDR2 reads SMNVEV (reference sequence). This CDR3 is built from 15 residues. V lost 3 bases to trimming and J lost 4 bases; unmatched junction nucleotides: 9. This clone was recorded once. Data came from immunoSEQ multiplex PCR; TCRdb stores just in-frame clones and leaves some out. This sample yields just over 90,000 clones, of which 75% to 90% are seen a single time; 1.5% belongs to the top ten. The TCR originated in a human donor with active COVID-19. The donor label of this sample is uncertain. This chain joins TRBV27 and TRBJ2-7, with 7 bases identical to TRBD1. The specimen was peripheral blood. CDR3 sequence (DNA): TGTGCCAGCAGTTTGGGCAGGGGGTTAGGATACGAGCAGTACTTC. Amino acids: CASSLGRGLGYEQYF.